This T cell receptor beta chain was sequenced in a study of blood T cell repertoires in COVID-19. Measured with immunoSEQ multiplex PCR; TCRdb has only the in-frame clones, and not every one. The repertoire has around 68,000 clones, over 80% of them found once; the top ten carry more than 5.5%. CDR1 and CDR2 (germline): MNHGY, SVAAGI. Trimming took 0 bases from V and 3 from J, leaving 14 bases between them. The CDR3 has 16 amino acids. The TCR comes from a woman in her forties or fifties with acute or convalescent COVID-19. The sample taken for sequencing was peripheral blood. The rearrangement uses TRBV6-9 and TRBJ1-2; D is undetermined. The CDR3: CASSYSGGFLHYGYTF. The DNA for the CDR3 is TGTGCCAGCAGTTATTCAGGAGGGTTTTTACACTATGGCTACACCTTC.